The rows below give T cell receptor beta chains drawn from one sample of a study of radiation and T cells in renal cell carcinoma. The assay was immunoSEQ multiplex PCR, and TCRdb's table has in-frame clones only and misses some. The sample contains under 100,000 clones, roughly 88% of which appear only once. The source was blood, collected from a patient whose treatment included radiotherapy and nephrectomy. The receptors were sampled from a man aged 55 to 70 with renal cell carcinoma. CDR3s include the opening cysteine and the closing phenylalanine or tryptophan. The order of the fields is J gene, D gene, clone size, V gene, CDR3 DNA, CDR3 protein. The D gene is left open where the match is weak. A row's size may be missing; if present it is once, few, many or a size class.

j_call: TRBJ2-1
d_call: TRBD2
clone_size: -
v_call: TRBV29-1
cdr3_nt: TGCAGCGCCCCGGGGGCTAGCGGGAGGGCAGGGAATGAGCAGTTCTTC
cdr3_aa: CSAPGASGRAGNEQFF

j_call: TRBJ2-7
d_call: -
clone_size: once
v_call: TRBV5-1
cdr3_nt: TGCGCCAGCAGCTCAAGCTCCTACGAGCAGTACTTC
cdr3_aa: CASSSSSYEQYF

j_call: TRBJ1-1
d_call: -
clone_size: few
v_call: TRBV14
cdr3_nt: TGTGCCAGCAGCCAAGTTCCGGTTACTGAAGCTTTCTTT
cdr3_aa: CASSQVPVTEAFF

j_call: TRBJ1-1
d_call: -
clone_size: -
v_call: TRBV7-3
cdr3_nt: TGTGCCAGCAGCCCCGTGGGGGGGGACACTGAAGCTTTCTTT
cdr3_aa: CASSPVGGDTEAFF

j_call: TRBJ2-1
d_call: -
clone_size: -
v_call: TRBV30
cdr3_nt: TGTGCCTGGAGACTAGAGTATGAGCAGTTCTTC
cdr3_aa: CAWRLEYEQFF

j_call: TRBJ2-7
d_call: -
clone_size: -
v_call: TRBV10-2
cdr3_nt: TGCGCCAGCAGTGGGACTGCCTACGAGCAGTACTTC
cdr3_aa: CASSGTAYEQYF

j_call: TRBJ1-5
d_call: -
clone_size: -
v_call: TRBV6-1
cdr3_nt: TGTGCCAGCAGTGAAGCGCTAGTTACTTACCAGGAGAGCAATCAGCCCCAGCATTTT
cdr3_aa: CASSEALVTYQESNQPQHF

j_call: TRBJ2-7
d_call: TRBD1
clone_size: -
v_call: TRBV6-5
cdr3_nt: TGTGCCAGCAGTTACCGACAGACAGGGGGCCTCTACGAGCAGTACTTC
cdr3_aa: CASSYRQTGGLYEQYF

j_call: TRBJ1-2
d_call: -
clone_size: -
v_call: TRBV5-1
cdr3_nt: TGCGCCAGCAGCTTGGTAGGAGGGCAGGTTTATGGCTACACCTTC
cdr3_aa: CASSLVGGQVYGYTF

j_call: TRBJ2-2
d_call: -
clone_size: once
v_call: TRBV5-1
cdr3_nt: TGCGCCAGCAGCTTGGCTCAACAGGGACCCGGGGAGCTGTTTTTT
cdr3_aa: CASSLAQQGPGELFF

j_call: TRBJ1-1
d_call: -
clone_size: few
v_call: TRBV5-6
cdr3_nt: TGTGCCAGCAGCCCCCGCGCCCGGGGGACTGAAGCTTTCTTT
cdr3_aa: CASSPRARGTEAFF

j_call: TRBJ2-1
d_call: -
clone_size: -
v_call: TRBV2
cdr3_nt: TGTGCCAGCAGTGAAAGGAGTGAGCAGTTCTTC
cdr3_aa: CASSERSEQFF

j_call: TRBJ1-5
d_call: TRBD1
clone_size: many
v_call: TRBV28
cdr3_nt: TGTGCCAGCAGTAACGGACAGGGAATGGGCAATCAGCCCCAGCATTTT
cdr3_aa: CASSNGQGMGNQPQHF

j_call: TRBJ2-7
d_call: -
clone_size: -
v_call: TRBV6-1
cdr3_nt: TGTGCCAGCGTGAAGGGACACCCGAGCTCCTACGAGCAGTACTTC
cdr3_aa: CASVKGHPSSYEQYF

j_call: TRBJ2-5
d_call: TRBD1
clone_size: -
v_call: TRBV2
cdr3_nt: TGTGCCAGCCTCAGCGCCGCGGTCAGGGGGACGGAGACCCAGTACTTC
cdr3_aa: CASLSAAVRGTETQYF

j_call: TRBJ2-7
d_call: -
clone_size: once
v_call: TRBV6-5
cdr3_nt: TGTGCCAGCAGTTACGCGGAATCCTACGAGCAGTACTTC
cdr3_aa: CASSYAESYEQYF

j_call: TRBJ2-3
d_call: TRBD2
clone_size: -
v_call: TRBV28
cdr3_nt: TGTGCCAGCAGTACACCCTTCCGGCAGCGGGAGAAAGATACGCAGTATTTT
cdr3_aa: CASSTPFRQREKDTQYF

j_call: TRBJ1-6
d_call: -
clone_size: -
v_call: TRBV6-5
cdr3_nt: TGTGCCAGCAGTTACGATGGCAGGCTTTCACCCCTCCACTTT
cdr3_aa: CASSYDGRLSPLHF

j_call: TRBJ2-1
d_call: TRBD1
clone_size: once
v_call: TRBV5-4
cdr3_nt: TGTGCCAGCAGCTTCCCGGGACAGGGATACAATGAGCAGTTCTTC
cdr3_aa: CASSFPGQGYNEQFF

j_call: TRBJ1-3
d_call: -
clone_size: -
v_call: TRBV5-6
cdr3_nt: TGTGCCAGCAGCTTGGCAGGATTCTCTGGAAACACCATATATTTT
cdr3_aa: CASSLAGFSGNTIYF

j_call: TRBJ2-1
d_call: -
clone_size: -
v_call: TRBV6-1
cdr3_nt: TGTGCCAGCAGTGAACAGGGGTTGTTAGAGAATGAGCAGTTCTTC
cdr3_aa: CASSEQGLLENEQFF

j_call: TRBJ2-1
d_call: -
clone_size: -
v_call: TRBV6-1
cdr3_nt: TGTGCCAGCAGTCCGCGGGACACCTACAATGAGCAGTTCTTC
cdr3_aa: CASSPRDTYNEQFF

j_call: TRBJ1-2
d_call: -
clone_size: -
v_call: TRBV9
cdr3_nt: TGTGCCAGCAGCCCCCGCCAGGGAACCCCTAACTATGGCTACACCTTC
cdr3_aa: CASSPRQGTPNYGYTF

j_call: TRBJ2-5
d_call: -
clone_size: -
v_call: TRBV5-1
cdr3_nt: TGCGCCAGCAGCTTGTCTCAAGAGACCCAGTACTTC
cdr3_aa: CASSLSQETQYF

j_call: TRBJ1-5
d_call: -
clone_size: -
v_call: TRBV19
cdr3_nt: TGTGCCAGTAGTATGTTAGGGGTAAGCAATCAGCCCCAGCATTTT
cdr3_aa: CASSMLGVSNQPQHF

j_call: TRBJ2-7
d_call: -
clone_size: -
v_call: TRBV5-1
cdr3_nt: TGCGCCAGCAGCTTGGAATACGGGGAAGGGTACGAGCAGTACTTC
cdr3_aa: CASSLEYGEGYEQYF

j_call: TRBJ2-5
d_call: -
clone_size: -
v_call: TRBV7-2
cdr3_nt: TGTGCCAGCAGCTTGGGGTCTCGGGCACAAGAGACCCAGTACTTC
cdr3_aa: CASSLGSRAQETQYF

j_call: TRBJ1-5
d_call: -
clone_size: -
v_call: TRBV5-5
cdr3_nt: TGTGCCAGCTCCCTGGGGTCGCTTGGTCACAATCAGCCCCAGCATTTT
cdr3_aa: CASSLGSLGHNQPQHF

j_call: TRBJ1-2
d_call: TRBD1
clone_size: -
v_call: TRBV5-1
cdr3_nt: TGCGCCAGCAGCTTGGCAACAGGGGGGCTCTATGGCTACACCTTC
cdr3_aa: CASSLATGGLYGYTF

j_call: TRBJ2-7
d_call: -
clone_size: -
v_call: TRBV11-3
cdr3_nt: TGTGCCAGCAGCTCGGACAGCGGGGACCGCTACGAGCAGTACTTC
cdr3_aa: CASSSDSGDRYEQYF

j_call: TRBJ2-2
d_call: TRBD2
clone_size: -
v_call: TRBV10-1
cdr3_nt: TGCGCCAGCAGTGATAGGGGACTAGCGGCGAACACCGGGGAGCTGTTTTTT
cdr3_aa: CASSDRGLAANTGELFF

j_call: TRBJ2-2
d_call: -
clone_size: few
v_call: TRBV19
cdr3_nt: TGTGCCAGTAGTACAGGATGGGAAACCGGGGAGCTGTTTTTT
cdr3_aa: CASSTGWETGELFF